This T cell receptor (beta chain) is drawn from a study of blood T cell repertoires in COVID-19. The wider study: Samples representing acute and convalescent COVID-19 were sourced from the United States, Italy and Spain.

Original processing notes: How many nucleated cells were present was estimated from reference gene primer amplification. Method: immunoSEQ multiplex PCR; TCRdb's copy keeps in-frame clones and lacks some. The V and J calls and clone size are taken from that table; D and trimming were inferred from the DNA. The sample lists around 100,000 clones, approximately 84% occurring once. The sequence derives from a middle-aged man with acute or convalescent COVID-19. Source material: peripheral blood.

The DNA of the CDR3 is TGCGCCAGCAGCTTGGGGACTAGCGGGGGGCGGACAGATACGCAGTATTTT. It codes for CASSLGTSGGRTDTQYF. The chain carries TRBV5-1 and TRBJ2-3, with 14 nucleotides matching TRBD2. CDR1 is SGHRS, CDR2 YFSETQ, per germline. The length of the CDR3 is 17 residues. The V gene end was trimmed by 0 bases and the J gene end by 3 bases; junction bases not matched to a gene: 3.